Listed here is a single T cell receptor (beta chain). The data were obtained in a study of shared clonotypes between healthy human individuals. The wider study: Those who served as donors were a couple of women and a few men between the ages of 18 and 49.

This CDR3 spans 13 amino acids. Trimming cost V 1 base and J 0 bases, with 4 bases left between them. In germline, CDR1 is SGHRS, CDR2 YFSETQ. Data came from immunoSEQ multiplex PCR; TCRdb stores just in-frame clones and leaves some out. In the table there are about 670,000 clones, more than 70% of which are singletons. Sample: memory CD4+ T cells sorted from blood. Subset denoted: CD45RA-negative fraction. This clonotype was sampled from a woman aged 30 to 39 in good health. This sequence joins TRBV5-1 and TRBJ1-1, with D uncertain. CDR3 coding DNA: TGCGCCAGCAGCTTGATTTTGAACACTGAAGCTTTCTTT. Translated, it gives CASSLILNTEAFF.